These 30 T cell receptor beta chains came from one sample sequenced in a study of response to subunit inactivated influenza vaccine. TCRdb used MiXCR to reprocess the RT-PCR reads, holding one entry per CDR3 protein. The sample records fewer than 600,000 distinct CDR3 sequences, approximately 7.2% being singletons. The sample was PBMCs from blood, taken 23 to 25 months after vaccination. Source of these receptors: a man aged 50-75 years who received an inactivated influenza vaccine.

This clonotype was detected only a few times. The chain uses TRBV11-2 and TRBJ2-1; TRBD2 matches 13 bases. The CDR3 is 17 residues long. Germline-derived CDR1 and CDR2 are SGHAT and FQNNGV. V gave up 0 bases and J gave up 7 bases; unmatched junction bases: 6. The chain's CDR3 is CASSLDPTSGGNNEQFF. As DNA, the CDR3 is TGTGCCAGCAGCTTAGATCCGACTAGCGGGGGGAATAATGAGCAGTTCTTC.

This clonotype has more than one count but fewer than ten. This rearrangement joins TRBV11-1 to TRBJ2-1; 10 bases agree with TRBD2. The trim removed 6 bases at V and 7 bases at J, leaving 12 bases unmatched. Germline CDR1 reads SGHAT; CDR2 reads FQDESV (reference sequence). This CDR3 has 16 amino acids. This CDR3 is CASSPFLAGVGNEQFF. The CDR3 DNA sequence: TGTGCCAGCAGTCCTTTTCTAGCGGGAGTGGGGAATGAGCAGTTCTTC.

The rearrangement uses TRBV19 and TRBJ1-2; the D is unclear. The CDR3 sequence is 13 residues long. The germline gives CDR1 LNHDA, CDR2 SQIVND (reference sequence). Trimming pared 1 base from V and 5 bases from J, leaving 8 bases between. CDR3 protein: CASSIAPAYGYTF. The CDR3 DNA is TGTGCCAGTAGTATAGCGCCGGCGTATGGCTACACCTTC. The whole variable domain, filled in from reference TRBV19 and TRBJ1-2, reads DGGITQSPKYLFRKEGQNVTLSCEQNLNHDAMYWYRQDPGQGLRLIYYSQIVNDFQKGDIAEGYSVSREKKESFPLTVTSAQKNPTAFYLCASSIAPAYGYTFGSGTRLTVV.

At least ten counts were recorded for this clonotype. J is TRBJ2-3 and V is TRBV10-3; a weak D match, TRBD2 (6 bases). Trimming removed 7 bases from V and 0 bases from J, with 11 bases in between. The germline V gene encodes CDR1 ENHRY and CDR2 SYGVKD. The CDR3 loop spans 14 amino acids. CDR3 region: CAITGTGSTDTQYF. The CDR3 DNA follows: TGTGCCATCACTGGGACTGGAAGCACAGATACGCAGTATTTT.

This clonotype has a single count. The genes are TRBV5-1 and TRBJ1-4; TRBD1 matches at 9 bases. The CDR3 has 18 amino acids. The V gene end was trimmed by 3 bases and the J gene end by 7 bases; junction bases not matched to a gene: 16. Per the germline V gene, CDR1 is SGHRS and CDR2 is YFSETQ. CDR3 amino acids: CASSSQVTGGVRSEKLFF. As DNA, the CDR3 is TGCGCCAGCAGCTCGCAAGTAACAGGGGGCGTACGGTCTGAAAAACTGTTTTTT.

This clonotype came up many times. The chain couples TRBV12-3 or TRBV12-4 to TRBJ2-1; 8 bases agree with TRBD2. The CDR3 runs 16 residues. The J segment lost 6 bases and the V segment lost 5 bases, leaving 12 bases of the junction unmatched. The CDR3 region has the DNA TGTGCCAGCAGTCCCCTCGGGGGGGGGCTTCGCAATGAGCAGTTCTTC. Residues: CASSPLGGGLRNEQFF.

There are a few counts of this clonotype. The chain couples TRBV15 to TRBJ1-1, with D uncertain. The CDR3 has 14 amino acids. Trimming took 5 bases from V and 11 from J, leaving 21 bases between them. Germline CDR1 LNHNV, CDR2 YYDKDF (reference sequence). The CDR3 spells CATSSSFLVLEAFF. DNA of the CDR3: TGTGCCACCAGCTCTAGTTTCCTTGTTTTGGAGGCTTTCTTT.

The rearrangement links TRBV4-2 to TRBJ2-3; D ambiguous. Germline values: CDR1 LGHNA, CDR2 YNFKEQ. The length of the CDR3 is 14 residues. The ends were cut back, 1 base at V and 2 bases at J, with 7 bases in the middle. CDR3 nucleotide sequence: TGTGCCAGCAGCCAAGTAATGGTCACAGATACGCAGTATTTT. Its protein is CASSQVMVTDTQYF.

This chain joins TRBV12-3 or TRBV12-4 and TRBJ2-5, with 13 bases identical to TRBD2. The CDR3 consists of 14 residues. V shed 5 bases and J 5 bases; nucleotides not matched to a gene: 2. The CDR3 spells CASSKTSGGETQYF. As DNA, the CDR3 is TGTGCCAGCAGTAAGACTAGCGGGGGGGAGACCCAGTACTTC.

In its sample, this clonotype was seen many times. The V and J genes are TRBV6-2 or TRBV6-3 and TRBJ2-2; D is perhaps TRBD2 (6 bases). The germline V gene has CDR1 MNHEY and CDR2 SVGEGT. This CDR3 is built from 15 residues. Trimming took off 10 bases at V and 5 bases at J, with 20 bases between the two ends. The CDR3 sequence is CATQNREIRTGELFF. The CDR3 region has the DNA TGTGCCACCCAGAACCGGGAGATTCGGACCGGGGAGCTGTTTTTT.

This clonotype was seen a few times. The chain recombines TRBV25-1 with TRBJ2-7; 7 positions match TRBD1. This CDR3 region has 13 residues. The ends lost 3 bases at V and 4 bases at J; junction bases unmatched: 3. Germline V lookup: CDR1 MGHDK, CDR2 SYGVNS. The CDR3 is CASSDYRGYEQYF. CDR3 in DNA: TGTGCCAGCAGTGATTACAGGGGTTACGAGCAGTACTTC.

This clonotype came up many times. V gene TRBV20-1 combines with J gene TRBJ2-7, with unresolved D. CDR1 DFQATT and CDR2 SNEGSKA come from the germline V gene (reference sequence). The V and J ends lost 0 bases and 3 bases respectively, with 12 bases between them. CDR3 length equals 14 residues. The CDR3 here is CSARDLNTVYEQYF. CDR3 in DNA: TGCAGTGCTAGAGATCTGAACACCGTCTACGAGCAGTACTTC.

This chain uses TRBV15 with TRBJ2-1, with D perhaps matching TRBD1 (5 bases). The germline V gene has CDR1 LNHNV and CDR2 YYDKDF (reference sequence). The V end was cut by 0 bases, the J end by 4 bases, with 7 bases between. The CDR3 has 14 residues. This CDR3 reads CATSREGRYNEQFF. The CDR3 nucleotides read TGTGCCACCAGCAGAGAGGGGCGGTACAATGAGCAGTTCTTC.

The chain has TRBV28 and TRBJ1-5, with D maybe TRBD1 (6 bases). The germline V and J ends were trimmed by 3 bases and 0 bases, with 9 bases remaining between them. This CDR3 region has 15 residues. Germline assignment: CDR1 MDHEN and CDR2 SYDVKM. The CDR3 DNA is TGTGCCAGCAGTTTGTTCAGGGGTAGCAATCAGCCCCAGCATTTT. Translating it yields CASSLFRGSNQPQHF.

Many counts were recorded for this clonotype. The chain is built from TRBV28 and TRBJ2-7; 8 nucleotides match TRBD2. Germline V gene lookup returns CDR1 MDHEN and CDR2 SYDVKM. CDR3 size: 16 residues. V dropped 2 bases and J dropped 5; count of bases not matched to a gene: 11. CDR3 DNA sequence: TGTGCCAGCAGTTTAAGGAGCGGGAGCGCACGACACGAGCAGTACTTC. Encoded protein: CASSLRSGSARHEQYF.

The sample holds many counts of this clonotype. The chain employs TRBV3-1 and TRBJ2-1; 10 positions match TRBD1. The CDR3 sequence is 15 residues long. V shed 4 bases, J shed 5 bases, and the junction held 5 bases outside the gene matches. CDR1 and CDR2 (germline): LGHDT, YNNKEL (reference sequence). DNA of the CDR3: TGTGCCAGCAGCCCACGGGACAGGGGCAACAATGAGCAGTTCTTC. Its translation: CASSPRDRGNNEQFF.

The chain has TRBV5-1 and TRBJ1-2, with 7 bases matching TRBD1. CDR1 is SGHRS, CDR2 YFSETQ, per germline. The CDR3 runs to 15 residues. V lost 2 bases and J lost 7; bases outside the gene matches: 11. CDR3 in amino acids: CASSFELTGYAGYTF. DNA for the CDR3: TGCGCCAGCAGCTTCGAATTGACAGGGTACGCTGGCTACACCTTC.

Ten or more counts support this clonotype. This CDR3 is CAWSEAAGGEKLFF. CDR3 in DNA: TGTGCCTGGAGTGAGGCGGCAGGGGGAGAAAAACTGTTTTTT. V and J are TRBV30 and TRBJ1-4; 7 nucleotides line up with TRBD1. The CDR3 totals 14 residues. The V and J ends lost 1 base and 8 bases, in that order; junction bases with no gene match: 7. CDR1 is GTSNPN and CDR2 is SVGIG in the germline V gene (reference sequence).

In this sample, this clonotype turned up a few times. The chain uses TRBV10-3 and TRBJ1-5; D is ambiguous. Germline CDR1 and CDR2: ENHRY and SYGVKD. This CDR3 has 14 residues. Trimming removed 4 bases at V and 4 bases at J, with 11 bases between. CDR3 DNA: TGTGCCATCAGTGGGCCAGAGCCTAATCAGCCCCAGCATTTT. The encoded protein is CAISGPEPNQPQHF.

This clonotype has just a few counts. V is TRBV5-6 and J is TRBJ1-2, with 7 bases aligning to TRBD1. V trimming: 3 bases; J trimming: 3 bases; junction bases outside the gene matches: 5. Germline V gene data show CDR1 as SGHDT and CDR2 as YYEEEE. The CDR3 is 14 amino acids. DNA of the CDR3: TGTGCCAGCAGCTGGTCCGGGACAGACTATGGCTACACCTTC. Amino acid sequence: CASSWSGTDYGYTF.

This clonotype has at least ten counts. This chain uses TRBV20-1 with TRBJ2-5; no clear D gene. There are 12 residues in the CDR3. Looked up from germline, CDR1 is DFQATT and CDR2 is SNEGSKA (reference sequence). Trimming stripped 3 bases from V and 2 bases from J, with 7 bases between. The CDR3 region has the DNA TGCAGTGCTAGGTCTTTTCAAGAGACCCAGTACTTC. This translates into CSARSFQETQYF.

This clonotype has just one count. This sequence may be a read error, since a much larger clone differs from it by one base. CDR3 DNA sequence: TGTGCCAGCAGCCAAAGGGTTCAATACGGGGGAGGGAGCACCGGGGAGCTGTTTTTT. It is translated as CASSQRVQYGGGSTGELFF. The chain is built from TRBV4-2 and TRBJ2-2, with 7 bases fitting TRBD2. The CDR3 has 19 amino acids. Germline trimming cut 2 bases from V and 4 bases from J; bases unmatched to any gene: 16. CDR1 LGHNA and CDR2 YNFKEQ come from the germline V gene.

CDR3 coding DNA: TGTGCCAGCCCGAGCGGCCAAGGACTAGCGATAGATACGCAGTATTTT. This gives the protein CASPSGQGLAIDTQYF. V is TRBV2 and J is TRBJ2-3, with 9 positions matching TRBD2. V shed 8 bases, J shed 5 bases, and the junction held 14 bases outside the gene matches. The length of the CDR3 is 16 residues. Germline-derived CDR1 and CDR2 are SNHLY and FYNNEI.

This clonotype was detected a few times. The chain couples TRBV11-2 to TRBJ2-3; 10 bases fit TRBD2. V lost 5 bases to trimming and J lost 3 bases; unmatched junction nucleotides: 8. The CDR3 extends over 16 amino acids. In germline, CDR1 is SGHAT, CDR2 FQNNGV. The CDR3 DNA sequence: TGTGCCAGCAGCCAGAATAGCGGGGGGCAGACAGATACGCAGTATTTT. This codes for CASSQNSGGQTDTQYF.

This clonotype was picked up a small number of times. CDR3 loop: CASSGTGANEQFF. For the CDR3, the DNA is TGTGCCAGCTCGGGGACAGGGGCGAATGAGCAGTTCTTC. The rearrangement joins TRBV18 to TRBJ2-1; 10 positions agree with TRBD1. V shed 6 bases and J 7 bases; nucleotides not matched to a gene: 3. CDR1 and CDR2 (germline): KGHSH, LQKENI. The CDR3 runs to 13 residues.

This clonotype has a handful of counts. The rearrangement joins TRBV5-6 to TRBJ1-3; no clear D. Germline V gene sequence: CDR1 SGHDT, CDR2 YYEEEE. The CDR3 has 13 residues. V lost 4 bases, J lost 2 bases, and 7 bases lay in between. In nucleotides, the CDR3 is TGTGCCAGCAGCGGCAGAGCTGGAAACACCATATATTTT. Its translation is CASSGRAGNTIYF.

V gene TRBV5-1 combines with J gene TRBJ1-1; no clear D gene. Trimming stripped 0 bases from V and 7 bases from J, with 16 bases between. Germline CDR1 SGHRS, CDR2 YFSETQ. The CDR3 consists of 15 residues. CDR3 loop: CASSLGPMGSIEAFF. The DNA for the CDR3 is TGCGCCAGCAGCTTGGGACCAATGGGGAGCATTGAAGCTTTCTTT.

Turning to this clonotype: A read error may account for a junction end that differs from germline. V gene TRBV20-1 combines with J gene TRBJ2-1; 10 bases map to TRBD2. CDR1 and CDR2 from the germline V gene are DFQATT and SNEGSKA (reference sequence). The CDR3 sequence is 15 residues long. The CDR3 sequence: CCAQASGGSINEQFF. CDR3 nucleotide sequence: TGCTGTGCGCAGGCTAGCGGGGGTAGTATAAATGAGCAGTTCTTC.

This clonotype was observed at least ten times. The chain uses TRBV6-2 or TRBV6-3 and TRBJ2-3, with D perhaps given as TRBD1 or TRBD2 (5 bases each). V lost 4 bases to trimming and J lost 0 bases, with 11 bases between them. The length of the CDR3 is 15 residues. Germline V lookup: CDR1 MNHEY, CDR2 SVGEGT. This CDR3 reads CASSSGTISTDTQYF. In nucleotides, the CDR3 is TGTGCCAGCAGTTCAGGGACCATTAGCACAGATACGCAGTATTTT.

In its sample, this clonotype was seen many times. This chain's CDR3 is CASRRGTTEAFF. In nucleotides, the CDR3 is TGTGCCAGCAGACGAGGGACCACTGAAGCTTTCTTT. This sequence joins TRBV3-1 and TRBJ1-1, with D maybe TRBD1 (5 bases). V was shortened by 6 bases and J by 4 bases, with 9 bases between the two germline ends. Germline CDR1 reads LGHDT; CDR2 reads YNNKEL (reference sequence). The CDR3 is 12 residues long.